This TCR beta chain came from a study of early T cells in non-severe SARS-CoV-2 infection. This clonotype appeared many times. Via MiXCR, TCRdb re-called the 5' RACE reads, giving one row per CDR3 protein. There are about 50,000 distinct CDR3 sequences in the sample; 5.4% occur only once, and 5.4% lies in the top ten. Germline V gene lookup returns CDR1 SGHAT and CDR2 FQNNGV. This CDR3 has 19 residues. With 5 bases clipped from V and 3 bases from J, the junction kept 15 bases outside the gene matches. This receptor was obtained from an adult who was a healthcare worker with PCR-confirmed SARS-CoV-2 infection or an uninfected control (not recorded which). The J gene is TRBJ2-2, the V gene TRBV11-2; 10 bases align to TRBD2. The material was whole blood, obtained at baseline. DNA for the CDR3: TGTGCCAGCAGCCCCGTTAGGCTAGCGGGAGTTGGGGACACCGGGGAGCTGTTTTTT. The encoded protein is CASSPVRLAGVGDTGELFF.